These 8 T cell receptor beta chains originate from one sample sequenced in a study of blood T cell repertoires in COVID-19 (dated by TCRdb to about 2020). Library preparation used the immunoSEQ multiplex PCR assay. TCRdb holds this immuneACCESS table with in-frame rearrangements only. Some clones are missing; in checked studies, unresolved V genes explain under half, and the rest has no known cause. The sample table records a few hundred thousand clones; about 90% of these occur just once. Roughly 2% of the sample is in the top ten clones. Sequenced: PBMCs or T cells enriched from blood (not recorded which). Source of these receptors: a man aged 40-55 years in a cohort exposed to, infected with or recovered from COVID-19 (not recorded which).

The V and J genes are TRBV7-2 and TRBJ2-7; 7 bases line up with TRBD1. Germline V gene lookup returns CDR1 SGHTA and CDR2 FQGNSA. Trimming removed 5 bases from V and 6 bases from J; junction bases left unmatched: 16. The CDR3 spans 16 residues. The CDR3 sequence: CASSPVDRALRVEQYF. Written as DNA, the CDR3 is TGTGCCAGCAGCCCCGTCGACAGGGCCCTCCGGGTCGAGCAGTACTTC. The full variable domain, its missing parts supplied by reference TRBV7-2 and TRBJ2-7, is GAGVSQSPSNKVTEKGKDVELRCDPISGHTALYWYRQSLGQGLEFLIYFQGNSAPDKSGLPSDRFSAERTGGSVSTLTIQRTQQEDSAVYLCASSPVDRALRVEQYFGPGTRLTVT.

This chain links TRBV7-3 with TRBJ2-1; 8 bases map to TRBD2. The CDR3 has 15 residues. CDR1 and CDR2 (germline): SGHTA, FQGTGA. Germline trimming cut 6 bases from V and 4 bases from J; bases unmatched to any gene: 8. CDR3 sequence: CASSLTSETYNEQFF. The DNA of the CDR3 is TGTGCCAGCAGTCTGACTAGCGAAACATACAATGAGCAGTTCTTC.

This clone was seen more than once but under ten times. The chain is built from TRBV30 and TRBJ1-4; TRBD1 matches 7 bases. Germline V gene sequence: CDR1 GTSNPN, CDR2 SVGIG (reference sequence). The CDR3 has 14 amino acids. Trimming cost V 2 bases and J 6 bases; bases outside gene matches: 6. The CDR3 sequence: CAWSSDREYEKLFF. DNA for the CDR3: TGTGCCTGGAGTTCCGACAGGGAATATGAAAAACTGTTTTTT.

V usage is TRBV19 and J usage is TRBJ1-1; no clear D gene. Deletions cut 2 bases from V and 6 bases from J, with 7 bases between. This CDR3 comprises 12 residues. Germline V CDR1 and CDR2: LNHDA, SQIVND (reference sequence). CDR3 sequence: CASSIPGAEAFF. DNA for the CDR3: TGTGCCAGTAGTATACCCGGAGCTGAAGCTTTCTTT.

The chain uses TRBV19 and TRBJ1-2, with 7 bases fitting TRBD1. The CDR3 extends over 16 amino acids. The V gene end was trimmed by 5 bases and the J gene end by 1 base; junction bases not matched to a gene: 10. From germline, CDR1 is LNHDA and CDR2 SQIVND (reference sequence). CDR3 nucleotide sequence: TGTGCCAGTAGTCCATTGACAGGGTCGAGTAACTATGGCTACACCTTC. Its protein is CASSPLTGSSNYGYTF.

V gene TRBV29-1 combines with J gene TRBJ2-5; D might be TRBD1 (6 bases). Germline CDR1 is SQVTM and CDR2 is ANQGSEA. V shed 6 bases and J shed 4 bases, with 15 bases lying between them. The CDR3 extends over 13 amino acids. The DNA for the CDR3 is TGCAGCGTCGCCCAGGGGCGGGTAGAGACCCAGTACTTC. Its translation is CSVAQGRVETQYF.

V and J are TRBV25-1 and TRBJ1-5; D is uncertain. With 6 bases removed from V and 6 bases from J, the gap between germline ends came to 12 bases. The CDR3 sequence is 13 residues long. CDR1 MGHDK and CDR2 SYGVNS come from the germline V gene. The CDR3 is CASSGGVGQPQHF. CDR3 DNA sequence: TGTGCCAGCAGCGGAGGAGTGGGTCAGCCCCAGCATTTT.

The CDR3 bases are TGTGCCAGCAGCCAAGTCGGGAGTGGGGGGAATGAGCAGTTCTTC. Amino acid sequence: CASSQVGSGGNEQFF. The gene calls are TRBV4-2 and TRBJ2-1; D is possibly TRBD2 (6 bases). V shed 1 base and J shed 7 bases, with 14 bases lying between them. CDR3 size: 15 residues. In germline, CDR1 is LGHNA, CDR2 YNFKEQ.